The 27 T cell receptor beta chains listed next were all sequenced from one sample in a study of T-cell reconstitution after alpha-beta-depleted transplantation in children. A library of TCRbeta sequences, prepared with unique molecular identifiers, was generated. TCRdb fed the PCR reads into MiXCR, producing one record per CDR3 protein. The data contain some 200,000 distinct CDR3 sequences, roughly 8.3% of them singletons. The sample in question was PBMCs, mostly from graft donor cells, obtained 360 days after TCRalphabeta/CD19-depleted stem cell transplant. Receptors were obtained from a male patient between 2 and 9 years old who had a stem cell transplant for acute myeloid leukemia, so the T cells may come from the graft donor.

V gene TRBV7-6 combines with J gene TRBJ2-1, with D possibly TRBD2 on 6 matching bases. CDR3 length: 16 residues. V was clipped by 3 bases and J by 0 bases, with 12 bases between them. From germline, CDR1 is SGHVS and CDR2 FNYEAQ. CDR3: CASSFGAGSSYNEQFF. As DNA, the CDR3 is TGTGCCAGCAGCTTCGGGGCGGGGAGCTCCTACAATGAGCAGTTCTTC.

This clonotype was recorded at least ten times. The CDR3 here is CSARGPNQPQHF. In nucleotides, the CDR3 is TGCAGTGCTAGGGGGCCAAATCAGCCCCAGCATTTT. The chain uses TRBV20-1 and TRBJ1-5; D possibly corresponds to TRBD1 (5 bases). Germline lookup yields CDR1 DFQATT and CDR2 SNEGSKA (reference sequence). V was clipped by 3 bases and J by 4 bases, with 7 bases between them. CDR3 size: 12 residues.

The rearrangement joins TRBV4-1 to TRBJ2-5, with 7 bases lining up with TRBD1. Germline trimming cut 2 bases from V and 9 bases from J; bases unmatched to any gene: 9. This CDR3 region has 14 residues. The germline V gene has CDR1 MGHRA and CDR2 YSYEKL. The CDR3 DNA reads TGCGCCAGCAGCCAAAGGGACAGCAAGAGACCCCAGTACTTC. Its protein is CASSQRDSKRPQYF.

This clonotype was detected only a few times. The chain carries TRBV7-9 and TRBJ2-7; 7 bases are a match to TRBD1. The CDR3 runs 14 residues. V lost 2 bases, J lost 2 bases, and 3 bases stayed unmatched. In germline, CDR1 is SEHNR, CDR2 FQNEAQ (reference sequence). The CDR3 DNA reads TGTGCCAGCAGCTTAACCCAGGGGGCCTACGAGCAGTACTTC. Its protein product is CASSLTQGAYEQYF.

Written as DNA, the CDR3 is TGTGCCAGCGAGGTAACGCCCTACGAGCAGTACTTC. Translated: CASEVTPYEQYF. V gene TRBV11-2 combines with J gene TRBJ2-7; D gene unclear. The CDR3 totals 12 residues. Germline loops: CDR1 SGHAT, CDR2 FQNNGV. V lost 8 bases to trimming and J lost 2 bases, with 10 bases between them.

Only a few counts were recorded for this clonotype. The CDR3 DNA is TGTGCCAACGCTAGCGGGGTAAGGGCGGAGCAGTACTTC. It codes for CANASGVRAEQYF. The chain couples TRBV12-3 or TRBV12-4 to TRBJ2-7, with 9 bases identical to TRBD2. With 10 bases clipped from V and 7 bases from J, the junction kept 11 bases outside the gene matches. The length of the CDR3 is 13 residues.

This clonotype was counted ten times or more. The chain has TRBV10-3 and TRBJ2-7, with D tentatively TRBD1 or TRBD2 (5 bases each). The CDR3 extends over 13 amino acids. Germline CDR1 ENHRY, CDR2 SYGVKD. V gave up 6 bases and J gave up 3 bases, with 12 bases separating them. CDR3: CAIRRDHGYEQYV. The CDR3 DNA is TGTGCCATCAGGAGGGACCACGGCTACGAGCAGTACGTC.

This rearrangement joins TRBV12-3 or TRBV12-4 to TRBJ1-1, with D maybe TRBD1 (5 bases). This CDR3 spans 12 amino acids. V was shortened by 6 bases and J by 4 bases, with 9 bases between the two germline ends. CDR3 DNA: TGTGCCAGCAGGTGGGGCGGCACTGAAGCTTTCTTT. Its translation: CASRWGGTEAFF.

This clonotype has at least ten counts. The gene calls are TRBV7-3 and TRBJ2-2; D not resolved. The germline V and J ends were trimmed by 5 bases and 8 bases, with 9 bases remaining between them. The CDR3 consists of 12 residues. Per germline, CDR1 SGHTA and CDR2 FQGTGA. In DNA, the CDR3 is TGTGCCAGCAGCCGACCCAGGGGGGAGCTGTTTTTT. It yields the protein CASSRPRGELFF.

This clonotype was counted many times. The V gene is TRBV18, the J gene TRBJ2-3, with TRBD1 matching over 8 bases. The V and J ends lost 8 bases and 0 bases, in that order; junction bases with no gene match: 4. CDR1 and CDR2 (germline): KGHSH, LQKENI. This CDR3 spans 14 amino acids. This CDR3 is CASSRQGSTDTQYF. The CDR3 nucleotides are TGTGCCAGCAGCCGACAGGGGAGCACAGATACGCAGTATTTT.

This sequence joins TRBV29-1 and TRBJ2-7; 10 bases match TRBD2. Germline V gene data show CDR1 as SQVTM and CDR2 as ANQGSEA. Trimming cost V 4 bases and J 5 bases; bases outside gene matches: 5. CDR3 length equals 13 residues. CDR3 protein: CSVGPSGSHEQYF. The DNA for the CDR3 is TGCAGCGTTGGCCCTAGCGGGAGCCACGAGCAGTACTTC.

This clonotype was observed at least ten times. CDR3 sequence (DNA): TGTGCCAGCAGTTACCGCCGGACAGGGAAAGAAAAATACGAGCAGTACGTC. It translates to CASSYRRTGKEKYEQYV. The chain joins TRBV6-2 or TRBV6-3 to TRBJ2-7; 8 bases fit TRBD1. The length of the CDR3 is 17 residues. Trimming removed 2 bases from V and 4 bases from J; junction bases left unmatched: 13. Germline V CDR1 and CDR2: MNHEY, SVGEGT.

Notes on this clonotype: This may come from a read error, since a much larger clone is one base off. This sequence joins TRBV5-1 and TRBJ2-3, with unresolved D. V lost 3 bases and J lost 0, with 11 bases in between. The germline V gene encodes CDR1 SGHRS and CDR2 YFSETQ. The CDR3 consists of 15 residues. The CDR3 spells CASSWATSSTDTQYF. The CDR3 DNA sequence: TGCGCCAGCAGCTGGGCCACCTCTAGCACAGATACGCAGTATTTT.

This rearrangement joins TRBV12-3 or TRBV12-4 to TRBJ1-3, with a possible D match to TRBD1 (5 bases). The CDR3 is made up of 15 amino acids. Trimming cost V 2 bases and J 7 bases, with 15 bases left between them. The CDR3 here is CASSLSGTPRNTIYF. The CDR3 DNA reads as TGTGCCAGCAGTTTATCCGGGACTCCCCGGAACACCATATATTTT.

On this clonotype: Given a much more abundant clone one base away, this may be a read error. Likely a read error: the CDR3 ends without its conserved phenylalanine or tryptophan. This chain joins TRBV5-6 and TRBJ1-1; D is ambiguous. The V and J ends lost 0 bases and 5 bases respectively, with 11 bases between them. The CDR3 has 14 residues. Germline loops: CDR1 SGHDT, CDR2 YYEEEE. The CDR3 bases are TGTGCCAGCAGCTTGGATGCAGCGGGGACTGAAGCTTTCTAT. As protein: CASSLDAAGTEAFY.

On this clonotype itself: The CDR3 ends on some other residue instead of the conserved phenylalanine or tryptophan, so this is likely a read error. J is TRBJ1-1 and V is TRBV10-3, with D possibly being TRBD1 (6 bases). The CDR3 length is 14 residues. From germline, CDR1 is ENHRY and CDR2 SYGVKD. Trimming stripped 4 bases from V and 5 bases from J, with 14 bases between. CDR3 sequence reads: CAISAQGSTTEAFV. In nucleotides, the CDR3 is TGTGCCATCAGTGCCCAGGGGTCTACTACTGAAGCTTTCGTT.

There are many counts of this clonotype. The V gene is TRBV7-9, the J gene TRBJ1-2; D remains unclear. V was clipped by 1 base and J by 5 bases, with 5 bases between them. Looked up from germline, CDR1 is SEHNR and CDR2 is FQNEAQ (reference sequence). The CDR3 is 12 amino acids. In DNA, the CDR3 is TGTGCCAGCAGCTTAGGAGAATATGGCTACACCTTC. Encoded protein: CASSLGEYGYTF.

This clonotype was observed a handful of times. The chain couples TRBV20-1 to TRBJ2-5; 9 nucleotides match TRBD1. The germline CDR1 and CDR2 sequences are DFQATT and SNEGSKA (reference sequence). V trimming: 4 bases; J trimming: 6 bases; junction bases outside the gene matches: 9. The CDR3 is 14 amino acids. The CDR3 DNA reads TGCAGTGCTATTTGGTGGGACAGGGAAAAGACCCAGTACTTC. It translates to CSAIWWDREKTQYF.

Ten or more counts support this clonotype. The V and J genes are TRBV4-3 and TRBJ2-3; D is uncertain. The V gene lost 4 bases and the J gene lost 10 bases, with 21 bases spanning the gap. Per germline, CDR1 LGHNA and CDR2 YSLEER. The CDR3 spans 15 residues. The CDR3 DNA is TGCGCCAGCAGCCCTTGGACGGCCGATGGGGTATCGCAGTATTTT. It encodes CASSPWTADGVSQYF.

This clonotype appeared many times. The CDR3 region is CAISDNFGNYEQYF. DNA of the CDR3: TGTGCCATCAGTGATAATTTCGGAAACTACGAGCAGTACTTC. The chain employs TRBV10-3 and TRBJ2-7; no reliable D call. V lost 3 bases, J lost 3 bases, and 12 bases lay in between. Germline CDR1 ENHRY, CDR2 SYGVKD. This CDR3 is 14 amino acids long.

This clonotype appeared a few times. The rearrangement links TRBV4-1 to TRBJ1-1, with a weak D call TRBD1 (5 bases). The CDR3 covers 14 residues. The germline V and J ends were trimmed by 4 bases and 1 base, with 10 bases remaining between them. Per germline, CDR1 MGHRA and CDR2 YSYEKL. As DNA, the CDR3 is TGCGCCAGCAGCCGAGTAACAGGGAACACTGAAGCTTTCTTT. This translates into CASSRVTGNTEAFF.

V is TRBV3-1 and J is TRBJ2-1; 7 nucleotides align to TRBD2. This CDR3 spans 14 amino acids. V lost 5 bases and J lost 3; bases outside the gene matches: 4. Germline loops: CDR1 LGHDT, CDR2 YNNKEL (reference sequence). The CDR3 loop is CASSTSGNYNEQFF. CDR3 nucleotides: TGTGCCAGCAGCACAAGCGGGAACTACAATGAGCAGTTCTTC.

This clonotype was seen many times. The genes are TRBV9 and TRBJ2-5, with 9 nucleotides matching TRBD1. The CDR3 is 16 residues long. V lost 4 bases, J lost 5 bases, and 12 bases stayed unmatched. Germline-derived CDR1 and CDR2 are SGDLS and YYNGEE. CDR3 DNA sequence: TGTGCCAGCAGCCCCCCCGGGACAGGGTCTTCGGAGACCCAGTACTTC. It translates to CASSPPGTGSSETQYF.

This clonotype was recorded many times. The J gene is TRBJ2-5, the V gene TRBV29-1, with TRBD1 matching 7 bases. The junction had 6 bases not matched to a gene; V was cut back by 7 bases and J by 1 base. CDR3 size: 13 residues. Germline loops: CDR1 SQVTM, CDR2 ANQGSEA. The CDR3 DNA reads TGCAGCGCCGAACAGGGGATCCAAGAGACCCAGTACTTC. Protein sequence: CSAEQGIQETQYF.

This clonotype showed up many times. The gene calls are TRBV5-1 and TRBJ2-3, with 11 positions matching TRBD1. The length of the CDR3 is 14 residues. The V gene's germline CDR1 is SGHRS and CDR2 YFSETQ. J was trimmed by 5 bases and V by 4 bases; bases with no gene match: 3. In nucleotides, the CDR3 is TGCGCCAGCAGCCCGGGACAGGGGGGAGATACGCAGTATTTT. Amino acids: CASSPGQGGDTQYF.

This clonotype was counted ten times or more. The chain combines TRBV20-1 with TRBJ2-3; D unresolved. Trimming took off 2 bases at V and 0 bases at J, with 9 bases between the two ends. Germline V gene data show CDR1 as DFQATT and CDR2 as SNEGSKA (reference sequence). The CDR3 consists of 14 residues. DNA of the CDR3: TGCAGTGCTAGACGAGGACCAAGCACAGATACGCAGTATTTT. Protein sequence: CSARRGPSTDTQYF.

This clonotype appeared a few times. The chain uses TRBV6-5 and TRBJ2-5; D unresolved. Deletions cut 0 bases from V and 2 bases from J, with 10 bases between. The CDR3 contains 15 residues. Germline CDR1 reads MNHEY; CDR2 reads SVGAGI. The CDR3 spells CASSYSTWGQETQYF. Here the CDR3 DNA reads TGTGCCAGCAGTTACTCGACATGGGGTCAAGAGACCCAGTACTTC.